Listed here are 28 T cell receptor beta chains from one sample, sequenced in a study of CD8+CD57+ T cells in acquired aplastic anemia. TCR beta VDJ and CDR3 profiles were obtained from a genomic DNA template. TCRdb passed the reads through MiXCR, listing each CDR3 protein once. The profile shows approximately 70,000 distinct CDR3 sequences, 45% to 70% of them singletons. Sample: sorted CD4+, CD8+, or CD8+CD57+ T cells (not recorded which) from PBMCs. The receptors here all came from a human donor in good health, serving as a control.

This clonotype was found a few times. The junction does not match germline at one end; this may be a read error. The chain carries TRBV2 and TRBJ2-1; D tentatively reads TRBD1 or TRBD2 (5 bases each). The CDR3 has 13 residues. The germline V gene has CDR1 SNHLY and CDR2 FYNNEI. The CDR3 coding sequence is TGTGCCGGAACGGGACCCAACTACAATGGGCAGTTCTTC. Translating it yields CAGTGPNYNGQFF.

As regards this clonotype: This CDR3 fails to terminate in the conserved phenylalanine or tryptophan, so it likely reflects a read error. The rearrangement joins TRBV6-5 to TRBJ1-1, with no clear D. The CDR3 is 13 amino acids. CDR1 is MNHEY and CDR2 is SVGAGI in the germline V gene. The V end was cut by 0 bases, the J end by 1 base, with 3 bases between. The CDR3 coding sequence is TGTGCCAGCAGTTACTCGGCGAACACTGAAGCTTTCCTT. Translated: CASSYSANTEAFL.

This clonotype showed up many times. The CDR3 loop is CASSLSWDTEAFF. Written as DNA, the CDR3 is TGTGCCAGCAGCCTTAGTTGGGACACTGAAGCTTTCTTT. The chain carries TRBV3-1 and TRBJ1-1; D call uncertain. Germline CDR1 LGHDT, CDR2 YNNKEL (reference sequence). This CDR3 has 13 residues. V was clipped by 4 bases and J by 3 bases, with 9 bases between them. Supplemented by reference TRBV3-1 and TRBJ1-1, the full variable domain reads DTAVSQTPKYLVTQMGNDKSIKCEQNLGHDTMYWYKQDSKKFLKIMFSYNNKELIINETVPNRFSPKSPDKAHLNLHINSLELGDSAVYFCASSLSWDTEAFFGQGTRLTVV.

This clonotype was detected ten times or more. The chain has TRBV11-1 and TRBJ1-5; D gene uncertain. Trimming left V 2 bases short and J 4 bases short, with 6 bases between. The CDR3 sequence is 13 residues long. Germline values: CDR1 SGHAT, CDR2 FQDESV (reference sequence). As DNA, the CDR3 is TGTGCCAGCAGCTTAAGGTGGAATCAGCCCCAGCATTTT. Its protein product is CASSLRWNQPQHF.

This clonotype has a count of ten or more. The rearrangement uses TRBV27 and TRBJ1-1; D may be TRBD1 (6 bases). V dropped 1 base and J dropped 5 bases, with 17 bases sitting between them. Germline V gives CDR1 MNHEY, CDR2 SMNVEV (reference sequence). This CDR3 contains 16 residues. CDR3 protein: CASSLLGGAFGTEAFF. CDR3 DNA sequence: TGTGCCAGCAGTTTATTAGGGGGGGCCTTTGGGACTGAAGCTTTCTTT.

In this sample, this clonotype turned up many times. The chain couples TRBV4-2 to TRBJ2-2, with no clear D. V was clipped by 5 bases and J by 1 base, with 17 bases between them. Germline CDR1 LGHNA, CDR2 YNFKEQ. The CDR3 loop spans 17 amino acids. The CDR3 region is CASSINTLTGNTGELFF. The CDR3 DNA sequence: TGTGCCAGCAGCATAAACACCCTAACCGGGAACACCGGGGAGCTGTTTTTT.

This CDR3 is CASSSGQGNEKLFF. As DNA, the CDR3 is TGTGCCAGCAGCTCCGGACAGGGGAATGAAAAACTGTTTTTT. The chain links TRBV7-8 to TRBJ1-4, with 9 bases matching TRBD1. The CDR3 spans 14 residues. Trimming at V came to 4 bases and at J to 5 bases, leaving 2 bases not matched to a gene. CDR1 and CDR2 (germline): SGHVS, FQNEAQ.

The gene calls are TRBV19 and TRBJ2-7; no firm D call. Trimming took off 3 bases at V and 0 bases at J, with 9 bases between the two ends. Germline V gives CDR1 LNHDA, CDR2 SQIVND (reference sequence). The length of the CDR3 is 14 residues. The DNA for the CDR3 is TGTGCCAGTAGTATGTCCAGGTCCTCCTACGAGCAGTACTTC. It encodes CASSMSRSSYEQYF.

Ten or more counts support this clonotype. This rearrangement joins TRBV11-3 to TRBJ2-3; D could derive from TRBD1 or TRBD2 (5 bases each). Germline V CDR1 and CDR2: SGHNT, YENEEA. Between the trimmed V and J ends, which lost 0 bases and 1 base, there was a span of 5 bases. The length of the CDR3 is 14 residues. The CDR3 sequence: CASSLEGGTDTQYF. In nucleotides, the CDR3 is TGTGCCAGCAGCTTAGAGGGGGGCACAGATACGCAGTATTTT.

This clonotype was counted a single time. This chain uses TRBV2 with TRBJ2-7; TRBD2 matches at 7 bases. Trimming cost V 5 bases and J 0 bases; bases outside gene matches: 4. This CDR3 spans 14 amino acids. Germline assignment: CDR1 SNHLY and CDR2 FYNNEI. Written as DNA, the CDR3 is TGTGCCAGCAGTTTGCGGGAGAGCTCCTACGAGCAGTACTTC. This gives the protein CASSLRESSYEQYF.

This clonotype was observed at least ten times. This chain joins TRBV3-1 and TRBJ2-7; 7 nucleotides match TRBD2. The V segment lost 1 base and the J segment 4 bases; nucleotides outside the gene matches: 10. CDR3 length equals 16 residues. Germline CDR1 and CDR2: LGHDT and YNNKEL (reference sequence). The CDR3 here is CASSQGGGTSKYEQYF. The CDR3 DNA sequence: TGTGCCAGCAGCCAAGGGGGGGGTACTAGCAAGTACGAGCAGTACTTC.

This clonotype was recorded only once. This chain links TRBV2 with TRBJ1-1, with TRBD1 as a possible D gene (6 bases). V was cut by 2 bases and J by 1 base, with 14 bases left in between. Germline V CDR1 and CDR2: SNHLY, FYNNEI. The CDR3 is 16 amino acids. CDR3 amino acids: CASSENRDTWNTEAFF. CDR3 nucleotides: TGTGCCAGCAGTGAAAACCGGGACACGTGGAACACTGAAGCTTTCTTT.

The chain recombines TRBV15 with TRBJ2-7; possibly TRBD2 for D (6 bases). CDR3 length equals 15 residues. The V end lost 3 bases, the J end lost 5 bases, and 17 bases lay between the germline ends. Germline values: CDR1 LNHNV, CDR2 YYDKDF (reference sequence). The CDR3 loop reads CATSSASGVFNEQYF. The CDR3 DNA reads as TGTGCCACCAGCAGTGCCTCGGGGGTATTCAACGAGCAGTACTTC.

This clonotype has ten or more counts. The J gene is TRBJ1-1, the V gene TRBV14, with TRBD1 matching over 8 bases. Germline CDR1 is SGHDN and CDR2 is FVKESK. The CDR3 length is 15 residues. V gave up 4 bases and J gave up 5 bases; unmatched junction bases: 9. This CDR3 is CASSPQGAVRTEAFF. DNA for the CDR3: TGTGCCAGCAGCCCCCAGGGGGCCGTTCGGACTGAAGCTTTCTTT.

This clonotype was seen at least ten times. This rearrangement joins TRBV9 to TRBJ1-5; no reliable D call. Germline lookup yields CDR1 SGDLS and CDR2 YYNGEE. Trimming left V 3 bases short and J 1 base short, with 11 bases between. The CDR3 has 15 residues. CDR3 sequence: CASSGTGISNQPQHF. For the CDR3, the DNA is TGTGCCAGCAGCGGTACGGGGATAAGCAATCAGCCCCAGCATTTT.

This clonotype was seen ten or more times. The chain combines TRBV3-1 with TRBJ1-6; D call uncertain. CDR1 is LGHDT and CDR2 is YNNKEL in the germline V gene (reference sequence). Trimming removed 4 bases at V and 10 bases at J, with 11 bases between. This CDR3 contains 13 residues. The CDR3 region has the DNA TGTGCCAGCAGCCCCACCCCCCGATCACCCCTCCACTTT. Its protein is CASSPTPRSPLHF.

The CDR3 bases are TGTGCCAGCAGCCTCTCGACTAGCGGGGTCAGCACCGGGGAGCTGTTTTTT. Its translation is CASSLSTSGVSTGELFF. The chain carries TRBV9 and TRBJ2-2; 11 bases are a match to TRBD2. Germline CDR1 and CDR2: SGDLS and YYNGEE. The junction had 9 bases not matched to a gene; V was cut back by 4 bases and J by 4 bases. The CDR3 sequence is 17 residues long.

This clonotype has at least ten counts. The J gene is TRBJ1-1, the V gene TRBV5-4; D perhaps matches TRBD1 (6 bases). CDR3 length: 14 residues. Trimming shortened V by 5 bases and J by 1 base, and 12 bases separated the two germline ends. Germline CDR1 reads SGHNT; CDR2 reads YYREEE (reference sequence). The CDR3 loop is CASRPRGKNTEAFF. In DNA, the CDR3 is TGTGCCAGCAGGCCTAGGGGGAAGAACACTGAAGCTTTCTTT. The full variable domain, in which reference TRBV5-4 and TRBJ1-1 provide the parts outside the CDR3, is ETGVTQSPTHLIKTRGQQVTLRCSSQSGHNTVSWYQQALGQGPQFIFQYYREEENGRGNFPPRFSGLQFPNYSSELNVNALELDDSALYLCASRPRGKNTEAFFGQGTRLTVV.

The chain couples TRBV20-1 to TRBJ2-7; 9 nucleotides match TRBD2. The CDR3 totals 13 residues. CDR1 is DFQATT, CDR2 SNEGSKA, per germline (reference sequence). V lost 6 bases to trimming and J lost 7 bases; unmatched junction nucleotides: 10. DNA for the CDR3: TGCAGTGCCTGGAGCGGGGGGACGAGTGAGCAGTACTTC. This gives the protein CSAWSGGTSEQYF.

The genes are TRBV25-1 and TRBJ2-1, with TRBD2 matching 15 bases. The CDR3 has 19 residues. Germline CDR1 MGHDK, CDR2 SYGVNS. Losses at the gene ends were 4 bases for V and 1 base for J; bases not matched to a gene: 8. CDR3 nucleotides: TGTGCCAGCAGTGCAACATTGGGGACTAGCGGGAGGTCCTACAATGAGCAGTTCTTC. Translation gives CASSATLGTSGRSYNEQFF.

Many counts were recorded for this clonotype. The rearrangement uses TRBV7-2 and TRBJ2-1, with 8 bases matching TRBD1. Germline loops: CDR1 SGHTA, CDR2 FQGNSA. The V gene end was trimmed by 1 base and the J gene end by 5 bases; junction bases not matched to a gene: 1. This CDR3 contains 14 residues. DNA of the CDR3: TGTGCCAGCAGCTTAGGGACAGGGCACAATGAGCAGTTCTTC. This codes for CASSLGTGHNEQFF.

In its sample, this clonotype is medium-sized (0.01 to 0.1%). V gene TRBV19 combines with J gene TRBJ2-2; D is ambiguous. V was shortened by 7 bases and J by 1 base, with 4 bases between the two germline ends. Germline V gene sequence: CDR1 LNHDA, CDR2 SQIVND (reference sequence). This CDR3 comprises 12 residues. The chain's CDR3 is CASNVNTGELFF. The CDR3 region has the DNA TGTGCCAGTAACGTGAACACCGGGGAGCTGTTTTTT.

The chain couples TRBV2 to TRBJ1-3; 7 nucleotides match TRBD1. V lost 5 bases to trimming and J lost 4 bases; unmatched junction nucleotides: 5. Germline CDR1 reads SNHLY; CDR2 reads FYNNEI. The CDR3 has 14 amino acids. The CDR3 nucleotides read TGTGCCAGCAGTCCGGGACAGACCGGAAACACCATATATTTT. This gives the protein CASSPGQTGNTIYF.

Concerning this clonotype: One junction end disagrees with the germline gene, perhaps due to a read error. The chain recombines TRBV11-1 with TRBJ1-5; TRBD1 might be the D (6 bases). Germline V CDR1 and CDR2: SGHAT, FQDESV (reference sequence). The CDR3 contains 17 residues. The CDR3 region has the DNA TGTGCCAGCAGCCTAGCGCTTGCAGGGGAGAGCAATCAGCCCCAGCATTTT. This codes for CASSLALAGESNQPQHF.

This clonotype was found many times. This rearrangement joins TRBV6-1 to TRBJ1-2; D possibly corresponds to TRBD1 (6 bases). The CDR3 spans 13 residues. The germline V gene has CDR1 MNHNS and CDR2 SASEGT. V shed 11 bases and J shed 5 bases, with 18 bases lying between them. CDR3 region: CAGSTGQYYGYTF. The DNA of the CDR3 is TGTGCCGGATCGACCGGACAGTATTATGGCTACACCTTC.

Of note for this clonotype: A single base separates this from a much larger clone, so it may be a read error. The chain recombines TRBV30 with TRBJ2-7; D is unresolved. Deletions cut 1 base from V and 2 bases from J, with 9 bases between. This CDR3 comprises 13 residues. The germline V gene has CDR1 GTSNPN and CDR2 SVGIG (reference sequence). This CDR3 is CAWSAPLAYEQYF. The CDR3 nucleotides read TGTGCCTGGAGTGCTCCTCTGGCCTACGAGCAGTACTTC.

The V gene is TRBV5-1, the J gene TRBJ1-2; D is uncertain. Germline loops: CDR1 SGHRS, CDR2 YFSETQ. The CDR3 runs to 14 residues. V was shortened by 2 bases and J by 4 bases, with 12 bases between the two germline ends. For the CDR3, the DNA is TGCGCCAGCAGCTTCGAAGGGCAGGTCTATGGCTACACCTTC. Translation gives CASSFEGQVYGYTF.

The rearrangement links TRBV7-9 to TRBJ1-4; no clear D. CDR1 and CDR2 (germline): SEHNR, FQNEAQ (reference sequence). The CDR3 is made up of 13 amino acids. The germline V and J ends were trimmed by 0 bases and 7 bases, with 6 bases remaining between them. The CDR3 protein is CASSLAQTEKLFF. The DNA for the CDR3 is TGTGCCAGCAGCTTAGCACAGACTGAAAAACTGTTTTTT.